What follows is one T cell receptor (beta chain) and its context. TCRdb recomputed calls from the 5' RACE reads with MiXCR, one row per CDR3 protein. The sample has tens of thousands of distinct CDR3 sequences; 5.6% are singletons. This record belongs to a study of early T cells in non-severe SARS-CoV-2 infection. Germline V lookup: CDR1 SGHNT, CDR2 YYREEE (reference sequence). The CDR3 loop spans 16 amino acids. V dropped 4 bases and J dropped 4 bases, with 17 bases sitting between them. Specimen: whole blood. The source of this sequence is an adult who was a healthcare worker with PCR-confirmed SARS-CoV-2 infection or an uninfected control (not recorded which). The rearrangement links TRBV5-4 to TRBJ2-2, with D perhaps TRBD1 (5 bases). CDR3 bases: TGTGCCAGCAGCCGGCGGTCCCCAGGGTCCACCGGGGAGCTGTTTTTT. Translation: CASSRRSPGSTGELFF.